Listed below are T cell receptor beta chains from one sample, sequenced in a study of cytomegalovirus exposure and HLA in healthy donors. Data came from immunoSEQ multiplex PCR; TCRdb stores just in-frame clones and leaves some out. The sample consists of roughly 120,000 clones, 9.5% of them appearing once. Sequencing used PBMCs. These receptors came from a man aged 25 to 45 in good health and CMV-seronegative. Each CDR3 is given with its conserved first and last residue. D genes are given only for firm matches. The size entry is marked missing in some rows and otherwise reads once, few, many or a size class.

TRBD1,TRBJ1-1,few,TRBV6-1,CASSEPHRGSAEAFF,TGTGCCAGCAGTGAACCACACAGGGGGAGCGCTGAAGCTTTCTTT
TRBD1,TRBJ1-2,few,TRBV29-1,CSVEAQGAYGYTF,TGCAGCGTTGAGGCACAGGGGGCCTATGGCTACACCTTC
.,TRBJ1-3,.,TRBV4-2,CASSPLGSHSGNTIYF,TGTGCCAGCAGCCCTCTCGGATCTCACAGTGGAAACACCATATATTTT
TRBD1,TRBJ2-5,.,TRBV5-1,CASSSPPRGQGRETQYF,TGCGCCAGCAGCTCACCCCCCCGGGGACAGGGTCGTGAGACCCAGTACTTC
.,TRBJ2-1,few,TRBV7-9,CASSRLDNEQFF,TGTGCCAGCAGCAGACTGGACAATGAGCAGTTCTTC
.,TRBJ2-5,few,TRBV4-1,CASSQEDRRAETQYF,TGCGCCAGCAGCCAAGAAGACCGCAGGGCAGAGACCCAGTACTTC
TRBD1,TRBJ1-2,.,TRBV30,CAWSLGQGRRGSTF,TGTGCCTGGAGTTTAGGACAGGGTCGCCGTGGCTCAACCTTC
.,TRBJ1-1,.,TRBV5-1,CASSLSRWGGPNTEAFF,TGCGCCAGCAGCTTGTCTAGATGGGGGGGGCCGAACACTGAAGCTTTCTTT
.,TRBJ1-4,few,TRBV25-1,CASTSGVTNEKLFF,TGTGCCAGCACCTCAGGGGTGACTAATGAAAAACTGTTTTTT
.,TRBJ2-1,few,TRBV6-1,CASSERRGAFRDEQFF,TGTGCCAGCAGTGAACGTCGGGGGGCATTCAGAGATGAGCAGTTCTTC
TRBD1,TRBJ2-6,.,TRBV9,CASSVTGGGSGANVLTF,TGTGCCAGCAGCGTTACAGGGGGAGGCTCTGGGGCCAACGTCCTGACTTTC
TRBD2,TRBJ2-7,few,TRBV7-9,CASSLVGAGAPYEQYF,TGTGCCAGCAGCTTAGTTGGTGCGGGAGCCCCCTACGAGCAGTACTTC
.,TRBJ2-7,.,TRBV27,CASSLAGEQYF,TGTGCCAGCAGCCTCGCCGGGGAGCAGTACTTC
.,TRBJ1-1,few,TRBV7-2,CASRRNSIPNTEAFF,TGTGCCAGCAGACGCAACAGCATCCCGAACACTGAAGCTTTCTTT
TRBD1,TRBJ1-2,few,TRBV10-3,CAISDWQGDGYTF,TGTGCCATCAGTGACTGGCAGGGGGATGGCTACACCTTC
.,TRBJ2-1,.,TRBV29-1,CSVERGKAYNEQFF,TGCAGCGTAGAAAGGGGGAAAGCCTACAATGAGCAGTTCTTC
TRBD2,TRBJ2-7,few,TRBV13,CASSRGLAGSSYEQYF,TGTGCCAGCAGCAGGGGACTAGCGGGATCCTCCTACGAGCAGTACTTC
.,TRBJ1-4,few,TRBV30,CAWMDSMAEKLFF,TGTGCCTGGATGGACAGTATGGCTGAAAAACTGTTTTTT
TRBD1,TRBJ1-6,.,TRBV4-1,CASTLGTGLRNSPLHF,TGCGCCAGCACCCTAGGGACAGGGCTGAGAAATTCACCCCTCCACTTT
TRBD1,TRBJ1-2,few,TRBV27,CASGNRGLNYGYTF,TGTGCCAGCGGTAACAGGGGGCTGAACTATGGCTACACCTTC
TRBD1,TRBJ1-1,.,TRBV7-7,CASSLQGENTEAFF,TGTGCTAGCAGCTTACAGGGGGAGAACACTGAAGCTTTCTTT
.,TRBJ1-5,few,TRBV30,CAWSMLQSNQPQHF,TGTGCCTGGAGTATGCTGCAGAGCAATCAGCCCCAGCATTTT